A selection of T cell receptor beta chains follows, all from one sample in a study of technical replicates of blood from several donors. Repertoires were generated with immunoSEQ multiplex PCR, while TCRdb's copy carries only in-frame clones and drops some. This sample has tens of thousands of clones, with 80% to 90% found just once. The specimen sequenced was PBMCs. The origin of the receptors is a human donor in good health. Some clones in this sample may be carry-over from other donors' samples. The CDR3 runs from the conserved cysteine through the conserved F or W. The D gene is left open where the match is weak. Clone size appears in some rows only: once, few, many, or a class for an expanded clone.

d_call: TRBD2
clone_size: NA
v_call: TRBV2
j_call: TRBJ2-3
cdr3_nt: TGTGCCAGCAGTGAAAGCGGGGCGATTTACACAGATACGCAGTATTTT
cdr3_aa: CASSESGAIYTDTQYF

d_call: NA
clone_size: NA
v_call: TRBV5-6
j_call: TRBJ1-6
cdr3_nt: TGTGCCAGCAGCTTGGCCCCAGTATCCTATAATTCACCCCTCCACTTT
cdr3_aa: CASSLAPVSYNSPLHF

d_call: NA
clone_size: NA
v_call: TRBV30
j_call: TRBJ1-2
cdr3_nt: TGTGCCTGGAATCAAAAAAACTATGGCTACACCTTC
cdr3_aa: CAWNQKNYGYTF

d_call: NA
clone_size: NA
v_call: TRBV27
j_call: TRBJ2-2
cdr3_nt: TGTGCCAGCAGCTGGGGCGGGATTCTGAACACCGGGGAGCTGTTTTTT
cdr3_aa: CASSWGGILNTGELFF

d_call: NA
clone_size: NA
v_call: TRBV5-1
j_call: TRBJ1-1
cdr3_nt: TGCGCCAGCAGCTTGTCGTCCAGGGCGAACACTGAAGCTTTCTTT
cdr3_aa: CASSLSSRANTEAFF

d_call: NA
clone_size: NA
v_call: TRBV2
j_call: TRBJ1-2
cdr3_nt: TGTGCCAGCAGTGCTGGTGGGCGTTACTATGGCTACACCTTC
cdr3_aa: CASSAGGRYYGYTF

d_call: NA
clone_size: NA
v_call: TRBV7-9
j_call: TRBJ2-5
cdr3_nt: TGTGCCAGCAGCCCCCTTGGGCAGGGGAGGGCGGAGACCCAGTACTTC
cdr3_aa: CASSPLGQGRAETQYF

d_call: NA
clone_size: NA
v_call: TRBV30
j_call: TRBJ2-1
cdr3_nt: TGTGCCTGGAGTCTGCTTCCTAACAATGAGCAGTTCTTC
cdr3_aa: CAWSLLPNNEQFF

d_call: NA
clone_size: NA
v_call: TRBV6-1
j_call: TRBJ1-5
cdr3_nt: TGTGCCAGCATTATGACAGGACGGAGCAATCAGCCCCAGCATTTT
cdr3_aa: CASIMTGRSNQPQHF

d_call: TRBD2
clone_size: NA
v_call: TRBV5-1
j_call: TRBJ2-1
cdr3_nt: TGCGCCAGCAGCGTCACTAGCGGGGGGGTCGGCAATGAGCAGTTCTTC
cdr3_aa: CASSVTSGGVGNEQFF

d_call: NA
clone_size: NA
v_call: TRBV18
j_call: TRBJ1-2
cdr3_nt: TGTGCCAGCTCACCGACAGATGACTATGGCTACACCTTC
cdr3_aa: CASSPTDDYGYTF

d_call: TRBD1
clone_size: NA
v_call: TRBV10-3
j_call: TRBJ1-5
cdr3_nt: TGTGCCATCGGGACAGAAAATCAGCCCCAGCATTTT
cdr3_aa: CAIGTENQPQHF

d_call: TRBD1
clone_size: NA
v_call: TRBV7-6
j_call: TRBJ1-2
cdr3_nt: TGTGCCAGCAGCTCGCCGCATTCGACAGGGGGCTATGGCTACACCTTC
cdr3_aa: CASSSPHSTGGYGYTF

d_call: NA
clone_size: NA
v_call: TRBV15
j_call: TRBJ2-5
cdr3_nt: TGTGCCACCAGCAGAGTCTTGGGACTCCAAGAGACCCAGTACTTC
cdr3_aa: CATSRVLGLQETQYF

d_call: NA
clone_size: NA
v_call: TRBV7-2
j_call: TRBJ1-2
cdr3_nt: TGTGCCACCTCCCCTGGGGGGTCAGACAACTATGGCTACACCTTC
cdr3_aa: CATSPGGSDNYGYTF

d_call: NA
clone_size: NA
v_call: TRBV2
j_call: TRBJ1-2
cdr3_nt: TGTGCCAGCAGTGGAGTGGGACGGACTAACTATGGCTACACCTTT
cdr3_aa: CASSGVGRTNYGYTF

d_call: TRBD1
clone_size: few
v_call: TRBV5-5
j_call: TRBJ1-5
cdr3_nt: TGTGCCAGCAGCTTGGCGCAGGGGGACAATCAGCCCCAGCATTTT
cdr3_aa: CASSLAQGDNQPQHF

d_call: NA
clone_size: NA
v_call: TRBV19
j_call: TRBJ1-6
cdr3_nt: TGTGCCAGTAGTATAGACCAGGGATGGAATTCACCCCTCCACTTT
cdr3_aa: CASSIDQGWNSPLHF

d_call: NA
clone_size: NA
v_call: TRBV7-2
j_call: TRBJ1-2
cdr3_nt: TGTGCCAGCAGCGTAACATCGGGGGGAGCCTATGGCTACACCTTC
cdr3_aa: CASSVTSGGAYGYTF

d_call: TRBD2
clone_size: NA
v_call: TRBV4-2
j_call: TRBJ2-1
cdr3_nt: TGTGCCAGCAGCCAAGACCTCGGGACTAGCGGGGGGGCTGATGAGCAGTTCTTC
cdr3_aa: CASSQDLGTSGGADEQFF

d_call: NA
clone_size: NA
v_call: TRBV4-1
j_call: TRBJ1-1
cdr3_nt: TGCGCCAGCAGCCAACCTACAGAACACCTTGAAGCTTTCTTT
cdr3_aa: CASSQPTEHLEAFF

d_call: NA
clone_size: few
v_call: TRBV29-1
j_call: TRBJ1-1
cdr3_nt: TGCAGCGTTGAAGGGCCAAACACTGAAGCTTTCTTT
cdr3_aa: CSVEGPNTEAFF

d_call: TRBD1
clone_size: NA
v_call: TRBV6-1
j_call: TRBJ2-3
cdr3_nt: TGTGCCAGCAGTGAACTACCAGGGGGAACAGATACGCAGTATTTT
cdr3_aa: CASSELPGGTDTQYF

d_call: TRBD1
clone_size: NA
v_call: TRBV5-1
j_call: TRBJ1-6
cdr3_nt: TGCGCCAGCAGCTTTCTTACAGGGGGCCTGGTAAATTCACCCCTCCACTTT
cdr3_aa: CASSFLTGGLVNSPLHF

d_call: TRBD1
clone_size: NA
v_call: TRBV29-1
j_call: TRBJ2-7
cdr3_nt: TGCAGCGTCCGGGACAGGAGCTCCTACGAGCAGTACTTC
cdr3_aa: CSVRDRSSYEQYF

d_call: NA
clone_size: few
v_call: TRBV29-1
j_call: TRBJ1-1
cdr3_nt: TGCAGCGTTGACAGAACAATTAACACTGAAGCTTTCTTT
cdr3_aa: CSVDRTINTEAFF

d_call: NA
clone_size: NA
v_call: TRBV7-2
j_call: TRBJ1-2
cdr3_nt: TGTGCCAGCAGCTCACAGGTTTTAGGCTACACCTTC
cdr3_aa: CASSSQVLGYTF

d_call: NA
clone_size: NA
v_call: TRBV7-2
j_call: TRBJ2-1
cdr3_nt: TGTGCCAGCAGCTTAATTAGCACCAATGAGCAGTTCTTC
cdr3_aa: CASSLISTNEQFF

d_call: NA
clone_size: few
v_call: TRBV6-1
j_call: TRBJ1-3
cdr3_nt: TGTGCCAGCAGCAGGGGCGCAGGAAACACCATATATTTT
cdr3_aa: CASSRGAGNTIYF

d_call: TRBD1
clone_size: few
v_call: TRBV5-1
j_call: TRBJ2-5
cdr3_nt: TGCGCCAGCAGCTATGGGACAGGGGGTGAGACCCAGTACTTC
cdr3_aa: CASSYGTGGETQYF

d_call: NA
clone_size: NA
v_call: TRBV7-6
j_call: TRBJ1-5
cdr3_nt: TGTGCCAGCAGTCCAGGGGGCAATCAGCCCCAGCATTTT
cdr3_aa: CASSPGGNQPQHF

d_call: TRBD2
clone_size: NA
v_call: TRBV7-3
j_call: TRBJ2-3
cdr3_nt: TGTGCCAGCAGCGGCGGGAGTTTCCCAGATACGCAGTATTTT
cdr3_aa: CASSGGSFPDTQYF

d_call: NA
clone_size: NA
v_call: TRBV9
j_call: TRBJ1-3
cdr3_nt: TGTGCCAGCAGCGTATTCGGAGGAACTGGAAACACCATATATTTT
cdr3_aa: CASSVFGGTGNTIYF

d_call: NA
clone_size: NA
v_call: TRBV6-5
j_call: TRBJ1-6
cdr3_nt: TGTGCCAGCAGTTACTCACGGCGGGGTAATTCACCCCTCCACTTT
cdr3_aa: CASSYSRRGNSPLHF

d_call: TRBD2
clone_size: NA
v_call: TRBV9
j_call: TRBJ2-5
cdr3_nt: TGTGCCAGCAGCGTAGCTAGCGGGGGGGTACTGGAGACCCAGTACTTC
cdr3_aa: CASSVASGGVLETQYF

d_call: NA
clone_size: NA
v_call: TRBV5-8
j_call: TRBJ1-2
cdr3_nt: TGTGCCAGCAGCCCCGGGGTGCGAGGCTACACCTTC
cdr3_aa: CASSPGVRGYTF

d_call: NA
clone_size: NA
v_call: TRBV30
j_call: TRBJ2-7
cdr3_nt: TGTGCCTGGAGTGTACTTTTAGGACTCTCCTACGAGCAGTACTTC
cdr3_aa: CAWSVLLGLSYEQYF

d_call: NA
clone_size: NA
v_call: TRBV7-9
j_call: TRBJ2-1
cdr3_nt: TGTGCCAGCAGCTTAGGATTTAGTACCTACAATGAGCAGTTCTTC
cdr3_aa: CASSLGFSTYNEQFF

d_call: NA
clone_size: NA
v_call: TRBV6-5
j_call: TRBJ1-2
cdr3_nt: TGTGCCAGCAGTTACCTCCGCGGTAGATCCAATGGCTACACCTTC
cdr3_aa: CASSYLRGRSNGYTF

d_call: TRBD2
clone_size: NA
v_call: TRBV7-2
j_call: TRBJ2-1
cdr3_nt: TGTGCCAGCAGCGCTAGCGGGGGGGCCTGGGATGAGCAGTTCTTC
cdr3_aa: CASSASGGAWDEQFF

d_call: TRBD2
clone_size: NA
v_call: TRBV18
j_call: TRBJ2-5
cdr3_nt: TGTGCCAGCTCACCTACTAGCGGGATAGAGACCCAGTACTTC
cdr3_aa: CASSPTSGIETQYF

d_call: NA
clone_size: NA
v_call: TRBV6-5
j_call: TRBJ2-3
cdr3_nt: TGTGCCAGCAGCCCGGGTGGTACGCAGTATTTT
cdr3_aa: CASSPGGTQYF

d_call: TRBD1
clone_size: many
v_call: TRBV2
j_call: TRBJ1-1
cdr3_nt: TGTGCCAGCGTAGACTTCCGGGACAGGGGGCGATTGACTGAAGCTTTCTTT
cdr3_aa: CASVDFRDRGRLTEAFF

d_call: NA
clone_size: NA
v_call: TRBV12-5
j_call: TRBJ1-4
cdr3_nt: TGTGCTAGTGGTCTCCGGGACACCCCTGAAAAACTGTTTTTT
cdr3_aa: CASGLRDTPEKLFF

d_call: NA
clone_size: NA
v_call: TRBV7-9
j_call: TRBJ1-2
cdr3_nt: TGTGCCAGCAGCTTATGGCCTGGTAGCAACTATGGCTACACCTTC
cdr3_aa: CASSLWPGSNYGYTF

d_call: NA
clone_size: NA
v_call: TRBV15
j_call: TRBJ2-7
cdr3_nt: TGTGCCACCAGCGGTAGCGGCAGCTCCTACGAGCAGTACTTC
cdr3_aa: CATSGSGSSYEQYF

d_call: NA
clone_size: NA
v_call: TRBV7-8
j_call: TRBJ1-5
cdr3_nt: TGTGCCAGCCGACAATCGGGGGGGTCCAACACCAATCAGCCCCAGCATTTT
cdr3_aa: CASRQSGGSNTNQPQHF

d_call: NA
clone_size: NA
v_call: TRBV7-2
j_call: TRBJ2-2
cdr3_nt: TGTGCCAGCAGCTTAACGACGGGGACCGGGGAGCTGTTTTTT
cdr3_aa: CASSLTTGTGELFF

d_call: NA
clone_size: NA
v_call: TRBV4-2
j_call: TRBJ1-1
cdr3_nt: TGTGCCAGCAGCCCCAGTTCACAGGGTAGCACTGAAGCTTTCTTT
cdr3_aa: CASSPSSQGSTEAFF

d_call: NA
clone_size: NA
v_call: TRBV5-8
j_call: TRBJ2-7
cdr3_nt: TGTGCCAGCAGCTTGTATGGGGGCGGTGGGACACCTTCCTACGAGCAGTACTTC
cdr3_aa: CASSLYGGGGTPSYEQYF

d_call: NA
clone_size: NA
v_call: TRBV18
j_call: TRBJ2-7
cdr3_nt: TGTGCCAGCTCAAATACTCAGGTGTACGAGCAGTACTTC
cdr3_aa: CASSNTQVYEQYF

d_call: NA
clone_size: NA
v_call: TRBV15
j_call: TRBJ2-7
cdr3_nt: TGTGCCACCAGCGTCGAACGGAGAGGGGAGCAGTACTTC
cdr3_aa: CATSVERRGEQYF

d_call: TRBD1
clone_size: once
v_call: TRBV6-4
j_call: TRBJ2-1
cdr3_nt: TGTGCCAGCACCCCTAGGACAGGGGATTGTGGGGAGCAGTTCTTC
cdr3_aa: CASTPRTGDCGEQFF

d_call: NA
clone_size: NA
v_call: TRBV5-8
j_call: TRBJ1-5
cdr3_nt: TGTGCCAGCAGCTTGAGGGGGGGCGATCAGCCCCAGCATTTT
cdr3_aa: CASSLRGGDQPQHF

d_call: TRBD2
clone_size: NA
v_call: TRBV11-2
j_call: TRBJ2-2
cdr3_nt: TGTGCCAGCAGCTCGACTAGCGGGCCTCAGCGGTCCGGGGAGCTGTTTTTT
cdr3_aa: CASSSTSGPQRSGELFF

d_call: TRBD2
clone_size: NA
v_call: TRBV7-7
j_call: TRBJ2-3
cdr3_nt: TGTGCCAGCAGCCTCGGACTAGCAGCAGATACGCAGTATTTT
cdr3_aa: CASSLGLAADTQYF

d_call: TRBD1
clone_size: NA
v_call: TRBV25-1
j_call: TRBJ1-2
cdr3_nt: TGTGCCAGCAGTGAAAGGGGGCAGACAGCTAACTATGGCTACACCTTC
cdr3_aa: CASSERGQTANYGYTF

d_call: NA
clone_size: few
v_call: TRBV4-1
j_call: TRBJ2-3
cdr3_nt: TGCGCCAGCAGCCAAAGGGGTTCTACAGATACGCAGTATTTT
cdr3_aa: CASSQRGSTDTQYF

d_call: NA
clone_size: NA
v_call: TRBV7-9
j_call: TRBJ2-3
cdr3_nt: TGTGCCAGCAGCTTAGCTGGTAGCGCTGCGCAGTATTTT
cdr3_aa: CASSLAGSAAQYF